This T cell receptor beta chain was captured by sequencing in a study of identical twins. There are a few counts of this clonotype. The ends lost 0 bases at V and 0 bases at J; junction bases unmatched: 8. The CDR3 spans 17 residues. Germline V gives CDR1 DFQATT, CDR2 SNEGSKA (reference sequence). TCRdb reanalysed the 5' RACE reads using MiXCR and keeps one entry per CDR3 protein. The sample holds 450,000 or so distinct CDR3 sequences, 11% to 15% seen once. These data were likewise used in another study, on yellow fever vaccine responses in identical twins.

The chain employs TRBV20-1 and TRBJ2-1; TRBD1 matches 7 bases. This receptor was taken from a woman younger than 35 in good health. Sequenced material: CD4+ T cells sorted from blood. The CDR3 DNA is TGCAGTGCTAGAGATTTCAAGGGACAGCGCTCCTACAATGAGCAGTTCTTC. Encoded protein: CSARDFKGQRSYNEQFF.